This T cell receptor (beta chain) was recovered during a study of Ad26.COV2.S vaccination and SARS-CoV-2 variants. Study-wide results and limits: Spike-specific TCR breadth in vaccine recipients exceeded that seen in placebo recipients. Measurement of non-spike TCR breadth gave similar results in vaccine and placebo recipients.

On this clone: As yet, its antigen is unknown.

Clones were read by immunoSEQ multiplex PCR, and TCRdb kept only the in-frame ones, dropping some. This sample has around 450,000 clones; about 90% occur once, and the top ten carry roughly 4.3%. The treatment was: 15 to 20 received Ad26.COV2.S at low or high dose, single or two shots; about 5 received placebo; per-sample allocation not given. It was on day 63 after the first vaccine or placebo injection that samples were taken. The starting material was peripheral blood, obtained in a trial of Ad26.COV2.S vaccine versus placebo. The TCR originated in a person aged 18-60 years who received the Ad26.COV2.S COVID-19 vaccine or a placebo.

CDR3 bases: TGTGCCAGCAGAGCTACTAGCGGGATAGAGACCCAGTACTTC. It is translated as CASRATSGIETQYF. The J gene is TRBJ2-5, the V gene TRBV2; 10 bases match TRBD2. The V and J ends lost 6 bases and 4 bases, in that order; junction bases with no gene match: 5. This CDR3 spans 14 amino acids. CDR1 is SNHLY, CDR2 FYNNEI, per germline.